This TCR beta chain is drawn from a study of metastatic and nonmetastatic thyroid tumors. Across the whole study: Both malignant and benign thyroid patients supplied peripheral blood and tumor or nodule tissue samples, across which the repertoires of these patients were then compared. General study points: Benign nodules reportedly had significantly lower TCR beta diversity than malignant thyroid tumors in blood and tumor.

As regards this clone: Antigen unknown.

In the authors' workflow: Differences in CDR3 between clinicopathological groups were drawn on to build a classifier intended to discriminate distant-metastatic papillary thyroid cancer patients. TCRdb reprocessed the PCR reads via MiXCR. TCRdb, not the authors, supplied the V and J calls. The table shows under 35,000 clones, with 20% to 25% occurring only once. CDR1 MDHEN and CDR2 SYDVKM come from the germline V gene. The CDR3 sequence is 21 residues long. V trimming: 2 bases; J trimming: 5 bases; junction bases outside the gene matches: 24. All patients were untreated before thyroid surgery. This receptor was taken from a female donor with papillary thyroid cancer or a benign thyroid nodule (not recorded which). Some clones in this sample may be carry-over from other donors' samples. The source material was blood. The chain has TRBV28 and TRBJ1-2; TRBD1 agrees at 9 bases. This CDR3 reads CASSLKFATQGAVKKYYGYTF. CDR3 coding DNA: TGTGCCAGCAGTTTAAAATTCGCAACACAGGGGGCCGTAAAAAAATATTATGGCTACACCTTC.